The 20 T cell receptor beta chains in this list originate from one sample, sequenced in a study. Treg sorting used a CD4+CD25+CD127-/low gate. TCRdb reanalysed the 5' RACE reads using MiXCR and keeps one entry per CDR3 protein. Of 9,500 to 15,000 distinct CDR3 sequences in the sample, 45% to 60% were seen once. The sample was tumor-infiltrating Tregs sorted from the breast tumor. The receptor source for this set is a female donor with breast cancer.

The chain carries TRBV7-9 and TRBJ2-7, with D perhaps TRBD2 (7 bases). This CDR3 is built from 13 residues. V lost 0 bases and J lost 10, with 13 bases in between. CDR1 and CDR2 from the germline V gene are SEHNR and FQNEAQ (reference sequence). CDR3 residues: CASSLAGEGEQYF. The CDR3 DNA follows: TGTGCCAGCAGCTTAGCAGGGGAGGGGGAACAGTACTTC.

This clonotype was recorded a few times. V is TRBV29-1 and J is TRBJ2-3; D might be TRBD2 (6 bases). Germline V gene lookup returns CDR1 SQVTM and CDR2 ANQGSEA. V lost 6 bases to trimming and J lost 5 bases, with 9 bases between them. This CDR3 has 11 residues. CDR3 in DNA: TGCAGCGTGGGGGGTGGAGATACGCAGTATTTT. This codes for CSVGGGDTQYF.

The rearrangement links TRBV12-3 or TRBV12-4 to TRBJ1-1; 9 nucleotides align to TRBD1. Trimming at V came to 7 bases and at J to 7 bases, leaving 7 bases not matched to a gene. This CDR3 has 13 amino acids. CDR3: CASTITGGREAFF. CDR3 coding DNA: TGTGCCAGCACCATCACAGGGGGCCGTGAAGCTTTCTTT.

For this clonotype: The germline gene is not matched at one end of the junction; a read error may be the cause. V and J are TRBV5-1 and TRBJ2-3, with TRBD1 matching 9 bases. Germline CDR1 is SGHRS and CDR2 is YFSETQ. The length of the CDR3 is 15 residues. The CDR3 region is CASSLGQGLEDTQYF. The CDR3 bases are TGCGCCAGCAGCCTAGGACAGGGGCTGGAAGATACACAGTATTTT.

This clonotype was detected only once. V and J are TRBV6-5 and TRBJ1-1; 7 bases line up with TRBD1. CDR1 MNHEY and CDR2 SVGAGI come from the germline V gene. The CDR3 has 15 residues. V was clipped by 6 bases and J by 4 bases; unmatched bases: 11. The CDR3 sequence is CASRKQGRGGTEAFF. CDR3 DNA: TGTGCCAGCAGAAAACAGGGGCGGGGGGGCACTGAAGCTTTCTTT.

The genes are TRBV3-1 and TRBJ2-5; no clear D gene. CDR1 and CDR2 from the germline V gene are LGHDT and YNNKEL (reference sequence). This CDR3 contains 14 residues. Trimming removed 1 base from V and 10 bases from J, with 16 bases in between. The CDR3: CASSQVDTSWDQYF. The DNA of the CDR3 is TGTGCCAGCAGCCAAGTAGACACATCATGGGACCAGTACTTC.

The chain employs TRBV7-2 and TRBJ1-5; possible D gene TRBD1, 5 bases. Germline CDR1 SGHTA, CDR2 FQGNSA. The V and J ends lost 3 bases and 5 bases respectively, with 11 bases between them. The CDR3 totals 14 residues. This CDR3 reads CASSLSGVYQPQHF. As DNA, the CDR3 is TGTGCCAGCAGCTTGTCGGGGGTCTATCAGCCCCAGCATTTT.

This clonotype was seen only a few times. The rearrangement links TRBV30 to TRBJ2-1; possible D gene TRBD1, 6 bases. Germline-derived CDR1 and CDR2 are GTSNPN and SVGIG (reference sequence). V was cut by 4 bases and J by 6 bases, with 10 bases left in between. There are 12 residues in the CDR3. The CDR3 protein is CAWMAGVNEQFF. The CDR3 DNA follows: TGTGCCTGGATGGCAGGGGTCAATGAGCAGTTCTTC.

The chain has TRBV29-1 and TRBJ1-5, with 8 bases identical to TRBD1. J gave up 8 bases and V 4 bases, and 7 bases lay outside the gene matches. The CDR3 runs 13 residues. CDR1 and CDR2 (germline): SQVTM, ANQGSEA. CDR3 sequence: CSVVTGVGEPQHF. The CDR3 nucleotides read TGCAGCGTTGTGACAGGGGTTGGTGAGCCCCAGCATTTT.

V is TRBV9 and J is TRBJ1-2; TRBD1 agrees at 11 bases. This CDR3 contains 16 residues. V lost 5 bases and J lost 6; bases outside the gene matches: 12. CDR1 is SGDLS, CDR2 YYNGEE, per germline. CDR3 coding DNA: TGTGCCAGCAGTGGAACCCCGGGACAGGGGGGTGATGGCTACACCTTC. It codes for CASSGTPGQGGDGYTF.

The rearrangement links TRBV12-3 or TRBV12-4 to TRBJ1-1; TRBD1 might be the D (5 bases). V lost 6 bases, J lost 3 bases, and 14 bases lay in between. This CDR3 is 14 amino acids long. The CDR3 sequence: CASSSSGEDTEAFF. The CDR3 bases are TGTGCCAGCAGCTCTTCGGGGGAGGACACTGAAGCTTTCTTT.

V and J are TRBV7-2 and TRBJ2-7; no definite D call. The CDR3 is 12 amino acids. The V end lost 2 bases, the J end lost 5 bases, and 7 bases lay between the germline ends. Germline CDR1 is SGHTA and CDR2 is FQGNSA. The CDR3 coding sequence is TGTGCCAGCAGCTTATCTCTTAACGAGCAGTACTTC. Protein sequence: CASSLSLNEQYF.

This clonotype was recorded a few times. V and J are TRBV4-3 and TRBJ2-1; 14 bases are shared with TRBD2. V shed 1 base, J shed 6 bases, and the junction held 2 bases outside the gene matches. Germline lookup yields CDR1 LGHNA and CDR2 YSLEER. The length of the CDR3 is 16 residues. CDR3 bases: TGCGCCAGCAGCCAAGGACTAGCGGGAGGGTCCAATGAGCAGTTCTTC. Its protein is CASSQGLAGGSNEQFF.

Only a few counts were recorded for this clonotype. The chain couples TRBV12-3 or TRBV12-4 to TRBJ2-3; D is possibly TRBD2 (5 bases). CDR3 size: 14 residues. V dropped 6 bases and J dropped 4 bases, with 14 bases sitting between them. Here the CDR3 reads CASSHIEGADTQYF. The CDR3 nucleotides read TGTGCCAGCAGCCACATAGAGGGAGCAGATACGCAGTATTTT.

The chain combines TRBV9 with TRBJ2-1; possibly TRBD1 for D (5 bases). CDR1 SGDLS and CDR2 YYNGEE come from the germline V gene. CDR3 length equals 17 residues. V lost 3 bases and J lost 7, with 23 bases in between. The CDR3 nucleotides read TGTGCCAGCAGCGCCGTCGCAGGGATGATACTGTCGAATGAGCAGTTCTTC. It yields the protein CASSAVAGMILSNEQFF.

Sample share makes this clonotype medium-sized. V usage is TRBV7-6 and J usage is TRBJ2-1; weak D call: TRBD2 (6 bases). The CDR3 is 19 amino acids. With 4 bases removed from V and 2 bases from J, the gap between germline ends came to 24 bases. Germline-derived CDR1 and CDR2 are SGHVS and FNYEAQ. CDR3 amino acids: CASSSRAWGGVATYNEQFF. In DNA form, the CDR3 reads TGTGCCAGCAGCTCTAGAGCATGGGGCGGGGTTGCTACCTACAATGAGCAGTTCTTC.

In this sample, this clonotype turned up a few times. The genes are TRBV9 and TRBJ2-1; 11 nucleotides agree with TRBD1. The CDR3 is 16 amino acids. The J segment lost 2 bases and the V segment lost 4 bases, leaving 5 bases of the junction unmatched. CDR1 is SGDLS, CDR2 YYNGEE, per germline. The CDR3 DNA sequence: TGTGCCAGCAGCCCGCGGGGACAGGGGGCCTACAATGAGCAGTTCTTC. This encodes CASSPRGQGAYNEQFF.

In its sample, this clonotype was seen a few times. J is TRBJ1-1 and V is TRBV7-2; no definite D call. Looked up from germline, CDR1 is SGHTA and CDR2 is FQGNSA. The CDR3 spans 14 residues. V lost 3 bases to trimming and J lost 1 base, with 9 bases between them. CDR3 region: CASSLDVRNTEAFF. The DNA of the CDR3 is TGTGCCAGCAGCTTGGACGTTCGGAACACTGAAGCTTTCTTT.

This clonotype occurred a few times. This chain links TRBV20-1 with TRBJ2-7, with D possibly being TRBD1 (6 bases). The germline V and J ends were trimmed by 4 bases and 3 bases, with 13 bases remaining between them. The CDR3 totals 13 residues. Germline V gene sequence: CDR1 DFQATT, CDR2 SNEGSKA (reference sequence). For the CDR3, the DNA is TGCAGTGCTACTACAGGGCTCCTCTACGAGCAGTACGTC. Translated: CSATTGLLYEQYV.

The CDR3 spells CASSRSVTEYEQYV. The CDR3, as DNA: TGTGCCAGCAGCCGCAGTGTCACCGAATACGAGCAGTACGTC. The chain couples TRBV7-2 to TRBJ2-7; D gene ambiguous. Germline CDR1 reads SGHTA; CDR2 reads FQGNSA. The CDR3 has 14 amino acids. V was clipped by 5 bases and J by 4 bases, with 15 bases between them.